This T cell receptor (beta chain) was profiled in a study of blood T cell repertoires in COVID-19. Produced via immunoSEQ multiplex PCR; TCRdb's table is partial and in-frame only. The table shows about 81,000 clones, with around 88% occurring only once. Trimming stripped 0 bases from V and 2 bases from J, with 19 bases between. This CDR3 contains 17 residues. Per germline, CDR1 SQVTM and CDR2 ANQGSEA. The clonotype originates from an elderly woman with acute or convalescent COVID-19. Sequences were obtained from peripheral blood. The chain recombines TRBV29-1 with TRBJ1-2; D gene ambiguous. DNA for the CDR3: TGCAGCGTTGAAGAGGACTCCTTAAGGAGGGCGAACTATGGCTACACCTTC. Translated, it gives CSVEEDSLRRANYGYTF.